Listed here is a single T cell receptor (beta chain). What it recognizes is unknown. The sample is drawn from a study of early T cells in non-severe SARS-CoV-2 infection. On the study more broadly: It was bulk RNA from unsorted whole blood that was sequenced, and the chains were unpaired. Overall study results and limits: Missing private and CD4 specificities, VDJdb matching favored anti-spike CD8 responses.

Attached unique molecular identifiers marked individual cDNA molecules. MiXCR, applied by TCRdb to the 5' RACE reads, yields one record per CDR3 protein. The profile shows approximately 70,000 distinct CDR3 sequences, 13% of them singletons. CDR1 SEHNR and CDR2 FQNEAQ come from the germline V gene (reference sequence). CDR3 size: 16 residues. The ends lost 5 bases at V and 4 bases at J; junction bases unmatched: 9. This clonotype was sampled from an adult who was a healthcare worker with PCR-confirmed SARS-CoV-2 infection or an uninfected control (not recorded which). V usage is TRBV7-9 and J usage is TRBJ2-5; 11 positions agree with TRBD2. Sample: whole blood. CDR3 sequence: CASSPGYLAGGETQYF. The CDR3 DNA reads as TGTGCCAGCAGCCCAGGCTATCTAGCGGGAGGAGAGACCCAGTACTTC. Supplemented by reference TRBV7-9 and TRBJ2-5, the full variable domain reads DTGVSQNPRHKITKRGQNVTFRCDPISEHNRLYWYRQTLGQGPEFLTYFQNEAQLEKSRLLSDRFSAERPKGSFSTLEIQRTEQGDSAMYLCASSPGYLAGGETQYFGPGTRLLVL.